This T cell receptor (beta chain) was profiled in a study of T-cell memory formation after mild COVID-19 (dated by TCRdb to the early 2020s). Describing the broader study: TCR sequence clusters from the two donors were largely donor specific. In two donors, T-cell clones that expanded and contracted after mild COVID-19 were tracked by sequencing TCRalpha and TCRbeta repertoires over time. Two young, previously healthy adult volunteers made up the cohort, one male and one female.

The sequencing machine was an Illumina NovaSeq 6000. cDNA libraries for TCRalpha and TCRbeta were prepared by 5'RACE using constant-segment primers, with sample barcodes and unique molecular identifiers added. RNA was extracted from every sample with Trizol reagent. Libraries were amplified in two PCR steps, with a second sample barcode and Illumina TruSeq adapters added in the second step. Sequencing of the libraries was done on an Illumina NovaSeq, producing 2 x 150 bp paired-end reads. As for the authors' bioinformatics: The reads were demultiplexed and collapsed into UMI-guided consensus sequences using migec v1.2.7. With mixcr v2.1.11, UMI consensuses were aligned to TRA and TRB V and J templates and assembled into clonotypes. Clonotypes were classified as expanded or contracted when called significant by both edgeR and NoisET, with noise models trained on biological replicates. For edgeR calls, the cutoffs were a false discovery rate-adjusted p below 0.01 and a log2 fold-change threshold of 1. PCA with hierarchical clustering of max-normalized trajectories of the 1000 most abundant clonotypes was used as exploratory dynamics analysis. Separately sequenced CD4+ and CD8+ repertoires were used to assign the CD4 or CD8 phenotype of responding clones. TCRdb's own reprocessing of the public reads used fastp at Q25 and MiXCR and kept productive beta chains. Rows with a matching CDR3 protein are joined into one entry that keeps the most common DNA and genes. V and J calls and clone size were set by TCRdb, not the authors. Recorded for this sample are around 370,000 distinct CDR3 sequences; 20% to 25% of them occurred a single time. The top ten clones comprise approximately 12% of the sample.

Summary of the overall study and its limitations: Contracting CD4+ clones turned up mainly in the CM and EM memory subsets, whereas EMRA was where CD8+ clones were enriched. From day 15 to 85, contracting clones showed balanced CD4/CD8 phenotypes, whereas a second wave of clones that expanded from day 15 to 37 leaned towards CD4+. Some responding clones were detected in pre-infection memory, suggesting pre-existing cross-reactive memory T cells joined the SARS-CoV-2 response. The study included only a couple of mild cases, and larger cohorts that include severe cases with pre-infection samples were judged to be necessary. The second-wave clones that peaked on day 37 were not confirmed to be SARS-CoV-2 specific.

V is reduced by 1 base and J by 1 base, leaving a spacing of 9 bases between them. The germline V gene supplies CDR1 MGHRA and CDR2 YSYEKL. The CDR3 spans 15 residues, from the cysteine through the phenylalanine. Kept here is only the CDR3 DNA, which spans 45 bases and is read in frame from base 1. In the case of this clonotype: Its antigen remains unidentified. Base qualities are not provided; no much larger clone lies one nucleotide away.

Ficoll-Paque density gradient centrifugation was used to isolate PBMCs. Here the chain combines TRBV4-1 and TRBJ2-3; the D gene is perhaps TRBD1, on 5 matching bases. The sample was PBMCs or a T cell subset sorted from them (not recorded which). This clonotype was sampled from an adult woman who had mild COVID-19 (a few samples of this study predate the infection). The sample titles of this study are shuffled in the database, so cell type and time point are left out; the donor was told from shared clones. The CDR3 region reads CASSQVGPGTDTQYF. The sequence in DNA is TGCGCCAGCAGCCAAGTGGGGCCCGGCACAGATACGCAGTATTTT.